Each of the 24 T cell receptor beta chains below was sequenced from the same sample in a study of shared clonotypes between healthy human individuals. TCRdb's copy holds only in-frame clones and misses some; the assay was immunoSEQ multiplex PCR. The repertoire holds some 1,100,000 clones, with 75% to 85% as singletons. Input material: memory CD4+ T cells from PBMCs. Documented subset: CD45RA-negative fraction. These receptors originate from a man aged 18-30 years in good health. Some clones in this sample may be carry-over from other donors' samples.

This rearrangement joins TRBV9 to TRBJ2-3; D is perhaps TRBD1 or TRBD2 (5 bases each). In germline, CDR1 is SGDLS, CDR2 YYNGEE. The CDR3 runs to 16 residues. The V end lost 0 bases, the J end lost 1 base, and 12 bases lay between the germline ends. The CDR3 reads CASSVEGTLGTDTQYF. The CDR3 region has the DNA TGTGCCAGCAGCGTAGAGGGGACGCTTGGCACAGATACGCAGTATTTT.

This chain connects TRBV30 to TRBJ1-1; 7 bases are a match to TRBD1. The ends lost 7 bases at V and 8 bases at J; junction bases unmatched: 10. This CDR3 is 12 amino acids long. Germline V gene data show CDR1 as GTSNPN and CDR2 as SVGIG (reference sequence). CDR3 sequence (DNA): TGTGCCTACAACAGGGGAAATTCGGAAGCTTTCTTT. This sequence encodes CAYNRGNSEAFF.

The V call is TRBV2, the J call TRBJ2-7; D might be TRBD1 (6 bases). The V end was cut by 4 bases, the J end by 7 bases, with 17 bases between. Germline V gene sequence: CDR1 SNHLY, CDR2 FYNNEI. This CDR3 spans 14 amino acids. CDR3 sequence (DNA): TGTGCCAGCAGTGTGGGTTCAGGGGCGAGGGAGCAGTACTTC. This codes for CASSVGSGAREQYF.

DNA for the CDR3: TGTGCCAGCAGCTTAAATACTATGGGACTAGTCACCGGGGAGCTGTTTTTT. Protein product: CASSLNTMGLVTGELFF. The chain is built from TRBV7-2 and TRBJ2-2; 8 bases are shared with TRBD2. Trimming at V came to 2 bases and at J to 4 bases, leaving 9 bases not matched to a gene. The CDR3 has 17 amino acids. From germline, CDR1 is SGHTA and CDR2 FQGNSA.

CDR3 coding DNA: TGTGCCAGCAGCTTAATCGGACAAGGTCCAGGGGAGACCCAGTACTTC. This gives the protein CASSLIGQGPGETQYF. The chain combines TRBV7-3 with TRBJ2-5; D possibly corresponds to TRBD1 (5 bases). The CDR3 totals 16 residues. V lost 1 base, J lost 5 bases, and 17 bases lay in between. In germline, CDR1 is SGHTA, CDR2 FQGTGA.

The CDR3 coding sequence is TGTGCCAGTAGTATAGGTATCGCCTATGGCTACACCTTC. Protein: CASSIGIAYGYTF. This chain joins TRBV19 and TRBJ1-2; D remains ambiguous. This CDR3 has 13 residues. Germline lookup yields CDR1 LNHDA and CDR2 SQIVND (reference sequence). V was pared by 1 base and J by 4 bases, with 7 bases between.

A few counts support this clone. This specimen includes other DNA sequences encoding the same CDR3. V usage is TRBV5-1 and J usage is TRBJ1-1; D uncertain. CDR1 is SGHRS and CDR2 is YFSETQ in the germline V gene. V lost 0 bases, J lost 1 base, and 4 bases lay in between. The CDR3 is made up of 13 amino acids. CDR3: CASSLVWNTEAFF. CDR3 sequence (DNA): TGCGCCAGCAGCTTGGTTTGGAACACTGAAGCTTTCTTT.

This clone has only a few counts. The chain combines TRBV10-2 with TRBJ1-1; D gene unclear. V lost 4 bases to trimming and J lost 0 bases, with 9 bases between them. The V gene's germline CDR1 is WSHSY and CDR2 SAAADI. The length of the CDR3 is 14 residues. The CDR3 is CASSGVTLNTEAFF. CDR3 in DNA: TGCGCCAGCAGTGGGGTCACCTTGAACACTGAAGCTTTCTTT.

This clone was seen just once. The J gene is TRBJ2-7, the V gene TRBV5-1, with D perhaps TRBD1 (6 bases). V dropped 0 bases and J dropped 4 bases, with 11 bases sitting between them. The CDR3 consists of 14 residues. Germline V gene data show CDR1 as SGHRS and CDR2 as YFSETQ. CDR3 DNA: TGCGCCAGCAGCTTGGGTGGGACATATTACGAGCAGTACTTC. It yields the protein CASSLGGTYYEQYF.

This chain's CDR3 is CASSQASNRAAYTF. The DNA of the CDR3 is TGCGCCAGCAGCCAAGCCTCTAACAGGGCTGCCTACACCTTC. The chain joins TRBV4-3 to TRBJ1-2, with a tentative D call TRBD1 (6 bases). CDR3 length: 14 amino acids. V lost 1 base, J lost 10 bases, and 16 bases lay in between. Germline assignment: CDR1 LGHNA and CDR2 YSLEER.

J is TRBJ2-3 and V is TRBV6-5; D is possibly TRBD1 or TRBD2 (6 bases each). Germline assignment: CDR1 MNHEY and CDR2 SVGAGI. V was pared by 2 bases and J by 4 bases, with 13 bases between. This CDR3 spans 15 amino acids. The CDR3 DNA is TGTGCCAGCAGTTACCGCCCAGGGGAGGCAGATACGCAGTATTTT. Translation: CASSYRPGEADTQYF.

CDR3: CASSLPLTGVEQYF. The DNA of the CDR3 is TGTGCCAGCAGTTTACCCCTGACAGGGGTCGAGCAGTACTTC. The V call is TRBV28, the J call TRBJ2-7; 8 positions match TRBD1. This CDR3 is 14 amino acids long. The V gene end was trimmed by 2 bases and the J gene end by 6 bases; junction bases not matched to a gene: 6. CDR1 and CDR2 from the germline V gene are MDHEN and SYDVKM. The full variable domain, with the rest looked up from reference TRBV28 and TRBJ2-7, is DVKVTQSSRYLVKRTGEKVFLECVQDMDHENMFWYRQDPGLGLRLIYFSYDVKMKEKGDIPEGYSVSREKKERFSLILESASTNQTSMYLCASSLPLTGVEQYFGPGTRLTVT.

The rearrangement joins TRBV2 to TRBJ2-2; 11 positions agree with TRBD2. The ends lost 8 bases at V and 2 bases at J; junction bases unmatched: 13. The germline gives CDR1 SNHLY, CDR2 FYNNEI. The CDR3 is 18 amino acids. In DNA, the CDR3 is TGTGCCAGCGGGCTACTACCGGGACTAGCGGAAAACACCGGGGAGCTGTTTTTT. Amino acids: CASGLLPGLAENTGELFF. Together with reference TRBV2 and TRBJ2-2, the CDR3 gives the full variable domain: EPEVTQTPSHQVTQMGQEVILRCVPISNHLYFYWYRQILGQKVEFLVSFYNNEISEKSEIFDDQFSVERPDGSNFTLKIRSTKLEDSAMYFCASGLLPGLAENTGELFFGEGSRLTVL.

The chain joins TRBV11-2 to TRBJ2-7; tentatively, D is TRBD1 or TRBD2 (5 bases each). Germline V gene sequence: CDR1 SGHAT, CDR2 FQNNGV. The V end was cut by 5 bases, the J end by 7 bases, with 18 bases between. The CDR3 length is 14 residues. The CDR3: CASSLRDPLSEQYF. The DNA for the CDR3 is TGTGCCAGCAGCCTCCGGGACCCCCTTTCGGAGCAGTACTTC.

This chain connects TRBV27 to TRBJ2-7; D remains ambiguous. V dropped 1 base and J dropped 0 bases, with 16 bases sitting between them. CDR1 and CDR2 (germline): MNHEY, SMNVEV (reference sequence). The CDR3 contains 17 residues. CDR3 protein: CASSLFLGRESSYEQYF. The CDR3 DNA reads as TGTGCCAGCAGTTTATTTTTAGGTAGGGAAAGCTCCTACGAGCAGTACTTC.

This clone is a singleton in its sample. The CDR3 region is CASSLGQGRYTEAFF. In DNA form, the CDR3 reads TGCGCCAGCAGCTTGGGGCAGGGAAGGTACACTGAAGCTTTCTTT. V and J are TRBV5-1 and TRBJ1-1; a weak D match, TRBD1 (5 bases). V was trimmed by 0 bases and J by 3 bases, leaving 12 bases between them. CDR1 SGHRS and CDR2 YFSETQ come from the germline V gene. The CDR3 has 15 amino acids. The full variable domain, with the rest looked up from reference TRBV5-1 and TRBJ1-1, is KAGVTQTPRYLIKTRGQQVTLSCSPISGHRSVSWYQQTPGQGLQFLFEYFSETQRNKGNFPGRFSGRQFSNSRSEMNVSTLELGDSALYLCASSLGQGRYTEAFFGQGTRLTVV.

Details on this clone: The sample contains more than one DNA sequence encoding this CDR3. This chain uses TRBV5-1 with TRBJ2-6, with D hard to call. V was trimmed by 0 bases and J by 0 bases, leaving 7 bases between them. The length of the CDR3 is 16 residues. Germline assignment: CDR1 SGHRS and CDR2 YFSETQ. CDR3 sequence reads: CASSLAPDSGANVLTF. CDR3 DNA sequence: TGCGCCAGCAGCTTGGCGCCAGACTCTGGGGCCAACGTCCTGACTTTC.

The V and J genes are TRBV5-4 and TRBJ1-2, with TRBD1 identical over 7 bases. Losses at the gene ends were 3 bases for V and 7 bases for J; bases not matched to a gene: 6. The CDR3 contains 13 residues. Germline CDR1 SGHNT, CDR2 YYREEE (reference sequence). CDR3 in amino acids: CASSSEQGTGYTF. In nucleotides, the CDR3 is TGTGCCAGCAGCTCAGAACAGGGGACTGGCTACACCTTC.

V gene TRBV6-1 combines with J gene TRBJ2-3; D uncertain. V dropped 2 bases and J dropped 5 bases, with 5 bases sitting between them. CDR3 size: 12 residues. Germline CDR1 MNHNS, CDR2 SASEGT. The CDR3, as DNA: TGTGCCAGCAGTGAACTCGGAGATACGCAGTATTTT. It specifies CASSELGDTQYF.

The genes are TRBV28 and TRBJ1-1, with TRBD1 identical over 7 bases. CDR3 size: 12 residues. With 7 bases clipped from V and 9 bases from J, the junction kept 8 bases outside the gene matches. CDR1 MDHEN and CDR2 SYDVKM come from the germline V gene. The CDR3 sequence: CASTSGTVKAFF. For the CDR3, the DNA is TGTGCCAGCACCTCAGGGACAGTTAAAGCTTTCTTT.

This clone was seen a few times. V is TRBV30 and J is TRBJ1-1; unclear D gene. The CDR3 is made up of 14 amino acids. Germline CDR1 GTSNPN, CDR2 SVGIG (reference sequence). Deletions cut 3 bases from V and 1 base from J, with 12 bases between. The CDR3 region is CAWSPGLRNTEAFF. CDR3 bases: TGTGCCTGGAGCCCCGGACTGCGGAACACTGAAGCTTTCTTT.

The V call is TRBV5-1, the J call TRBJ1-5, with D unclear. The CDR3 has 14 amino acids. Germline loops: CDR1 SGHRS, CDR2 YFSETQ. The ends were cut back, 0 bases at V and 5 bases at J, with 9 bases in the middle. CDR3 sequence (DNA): TGCGCCAGCAGCTTGGACGGCCTCGATCAGCCCCAGCATTTT. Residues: CASSLDGLDQPQHF.

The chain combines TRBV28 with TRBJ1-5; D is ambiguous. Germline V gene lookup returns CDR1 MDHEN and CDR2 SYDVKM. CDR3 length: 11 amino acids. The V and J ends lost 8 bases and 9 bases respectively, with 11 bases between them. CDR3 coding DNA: TGTGCCAGCGCCCAAGGGTGGCCCCAGCATTTT. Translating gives CASAQGWPQHF.

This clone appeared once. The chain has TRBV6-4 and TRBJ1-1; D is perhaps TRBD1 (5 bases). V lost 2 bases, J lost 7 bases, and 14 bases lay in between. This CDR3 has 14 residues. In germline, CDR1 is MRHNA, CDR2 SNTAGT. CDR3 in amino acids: CASSDRWGTGEAFF. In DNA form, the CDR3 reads TGTGCCAGCAGTGACCGGTGGGGAACAGGTGAAGCTTTCTTT.